The 13 T cell receptor beta chains below all came from one sample that was sequenced in a study of breast tumors, draining lymph nodes, adjacent tissues. Axillary draining lymph nodes of breast cancer patients supplied the node samples. MiXCR was run by TCRdb on the multiplex PCR reads, yielding one entry per CDR3 protein. The table has nearly 200,000 distinct CDR3 sequences, approximately 33% seen once. The sample consisted of axillary lymph node tissue. These receptors originate from a female donor with breast cancer. Some clones in this sample may be carry-over from other donors' samples.

This clonotype was detected ten times or more. V usage is TRBV6-6 and J usage is TRBJ1-2, with D perhaps TRBD1 (5 bases). Deletions cut 5 bases from V and 5 bases from J, with 12 bases between. The CDR3 loop spans 13 amino acids. Germline-derived CDR1 and CDR2 are MNHNY and SVGAGI (reference sequence). CDR3 DNA: TGTGCCAGCAGTCCTCCGACAGTTTATGGCTACACCTTC. This encodes CASSPPTVYGYTF.

As regards this clonotype: A read error may explain this, as a much larger clone is one base away. This sequence joins TRBV6-5 and TRBJ2-1, with no clear D. The CDR3 length is 16 residues. From germline, CDR1 is MNHEY and CDR2 SVGAGI. V lost 4 bases, J lost 0 bases, and 13 bases lay in between. CDR3 bases: TGTGCCAGCAGTTTGACTTGGGTAAGCTCCTACAATGAGCAGTTCTTC. This codes for CASSLTWVSSYNEQFF.

This clonotype was detected many times. The chain carries TRBV30 and TRBJ1-6; no definite D call. Trimming removed 0 bases from V and 8 bases from J, with 14 bases in between. CDR1 is GTSNPN and CDR2 is SVGIG in the germline V gene (reference sequence). The CDR3 is 15 residues long. The chain's CDR3 is CAWSVIGLSDSPLHF. The CDR3 DNA reads TGTGCCTGGAGTGTTATAGGCCTCAGCGATTCACCCCTCCACTTT.

The sample holds many counts of this clonotype. The chain has TRBV6-5 and TRBJ1-4, with 11 bases that match TRBD1. J was trimmed by 7 bases and V by 6 bases; bases with no gene match: 7. The CDR3 spans 15 residues. CDR1 is MNHEY and CDR2 is SVGAGI in the germline V gene. The CDR3 nucleotides are TGTGCCAGCAGCCGGGACAGGGGGAGAAGTGAAAAACTGTTTTTT. This translates into CASSRDRGRSEKLFF.

The chain's CDR3 is CASSKSRGSPSYNSPLHF. The CDR3 coding sequence is TGCGCCAGCAGTAAGAGCAGGGGTTCACCATCCTATAATTCACCCCTCCACTTT. V and J are TRBV10-2 and TRBJ1-6; tentative D call: TRBD1 (6 bases). Germline V gene data show CDR1 as WSHSY and CDR2 as SAAADI. Trimming took off 5 bases at V and 1 base at J, with 18 bases between the two ends. This CDR3 is 18 amino acids long.

A remark on this clonotype: A much larger clonotype is one base distant, so this may be a read error. The chain employs TRBV12-3 or TRBV12-4 and TRBJ2-2; TRBD1 might be the D (5 bases). The V end was cut by 3 bases, the J end by 4 bases, with 12 bases between. The CDR3 covers 15 residues. Written as DNA, the CDR3 is TGTGCCAGCAGTTTCCAGGGTGGTAGCACCGGGGAGCTGTTTTTT. It codes for CASSFQGGSTGELFF.

This clonotype was detected many times. An end of the junction differs from the germline gene, which may be a read error. This sequence joins TRBV12-3 or TRBV12-4 and TRBJ2-5; D may be TRBD2 (6 bases). The CDR3 contains 13 residues. Here the CDR3 DNA reads TGTGCCAGCAGCTTAGCGGAGGGAGAGACCCAGTACTTC. It translates to CASSLAEGETQYF.

This chain uses TRBV20-1 with TRBJ2-2; the match to TRBD2 covers 7 bases. Trimming at V came to 3 bases and at J to 5 bases, leaving 6 bases not matched to a gene. This CDR3 is built from 14 residues. Germline CDR1 reads DFQATT; CDR2 reads SNEGSKA (reference sequence). The DNA of the CDR3 is TGCAGTGCTAGTACGGGGGGAGGGACCGGGGAGCTGTTTTTT. Protein sequence: CSASTGGGTGELFF.

This clonotype has at least ten counts. CDR3 sequence: CASSARHGDTQYF. DNA of the CDR3: TGTGCCAGCAGCGCCCGGCACGGCGATACGCAGTATTTT. The V gene is TRBV7-3, the J gene TRBJ2-3; D not resolved. CDR1 SGHTA and CDR2 FQGTGA come from the germline V gene. CDR3 length: 13 residues. V lost 5 bases and J lost 6, with 12 bases in between.

This clonotype was detected once. V usage is TRBV2 and J usage is TRBJ2-6; no reliable D call. Per germline, CDR1 SNHLY and CDR2 FYNNEI. V lost 4 bases to trimming and J lost 3 bases, with 1 base between them. This CDR3 is 12 amino acids long. The CDR3 loop is CASSVGANVLTF. The CDR3 nucleotides are TGTGCCAGCAGTGTTGGGGCCAACGTCCTGACTTTC.

This clonotype was seen many times. This chain joins TRBV30 and TRBJ1-3; unclear D gene. The CDR3 sequence is 12 residues long. The germline CDR1 and CDR2 sequences are GTSNPN and SVGIG (reference sequence). With 4 bases removed from V and 0 bases from J, the gap between germline ends came to 4 bases. CDR3 in DNA: TGTGCCTGGACGATCTCTGGAAACACCATATATTTT. It yields the protein CAWTISGNTIYF. Full variable domain (missing parts from reference TRBV30 and TRBJ1-3): SQTIHQWPATLVQPVGSPLSLECTVEGTSNPNLYWYRQAAGRGLQLLFYSVGIGQISSEVPQNLSASRPQDRQFILSSKKLLLSDSGFYLCAWTISGNTIYFGEGSWLTVV.

This clonotype appeared many times. This chain links TRBV28 with TRBJ1-2; unclear D gene. CDR3 length equals 11 residues. Trimming took 10 bases from V and 8 from J, leaving 14 bases between them. CDR1 is MDHEN, CDR2 SYDVKM, per germline. CDR3 amino acids: CATVDAGGYTF. DNA for the CDR3: TGTGCCACCGTGGACGCGGGGGGCTACACCTTC.

This clonotype was seen ten or more times. Its ends do not fully match the called genes, so a read error is possible. The rearrangement uses TRBV6-5 and TRBJ2-1, with D possibly matching TRBD2 (6 bases). Germline V lookup: CDR1 MNHEY, CDR2 SVGAGI. The CDR3 is made up of 14 amino acids. The DNA for the CDR3 is TGTACCAGCAGGAGGGACGGAGCCTACAATGAGCAGTTCTTC. Translation gives CTSRRDGAYNEQFF.